A selection of T cell receptor beta chains follows, all from one sample in a study of OX40 agonist ivuxolimab in advanced cancers. The assay was immunoSEQ multiplex PCR, and TCRdb's table has in-frame clones only and misses some. The data contain roughly 35,000 clones, roughly 86% of them singletons. Sample: CD4+ or CD8+ T cells sorted from blood, taken in a trial of the OX40 agonist ivuxolimab. Receptors originate from an adult with an advanced solid tumor such as melanoma, head and neck, liver or kidney cancer. Both conserved end residues are part of each CDR3. D genes are given only for firm matches. Clone size is shown for a subset of rows, as once, few, many or a class of expanded clone.

.	TRBV27	.	16	TRBJ2-5	TGTGCCAGCAGTTTCGCCCCGGGACTGGGGCCGGAGACCCAGTACTTC	CASSFAPGLGPETQYF
few	TRBV28	TRBD1	12	TRBJ1-5	TGTGCCAGCAACCAGGGGGCTCAGCCCCAGCATTTT	CASNQGAQPQHF
.	TRBV9	.	15	TRBJ1-5	TGTGCCAGCAGCGTAGAGGGACTCGCCAATCAGCCCCAGCATTTT	CASSVEGLANQPQHF
.	TRBV27	TRBD2	17	TRBJ2-2	TGTGCCAGCAGTACCCGCTGGACTAGCGGGAGCGGGGGGGAGCTGTTTTTT	CASSTRWTSGSGGELFF
.	TRBV15	TRBD1	16	TRBJ2-2	TGTGCCACGGACCCGGGACAGGGTTTTGACACCGGGGAGCTGTTTTTT	CATDPGQGFDTGELFF
.	TRBV28	.	12	TRBJ2-2	TGTGCCAGCAGTTCCAATCCCGGGGAGCTGTTTTTT	CASSSNPGELFF
.	TRBV2	TRBD1	16	TRBJ2-3	TGTGCCAGCAGTTTACAGGGACAGGGGGCCTCAGATACGCAGTATTTT	CASSLQGQGASDTQYF
.	TRBV11-2	.	15	TRBJ1-2	TGTGCCAGCAGCTTATTTGAGTCAGGATCGGGCGGCTACACCTTC	CASSLFESGSGGYTF
.	TRBV18	.	13	TRBJ2-7	TGTGCCAGCTCACTGCATGCGAGATCCGAGCAGTACTTC	CASSLHARSEQYF
.	TRBV4-1	TRBD1	15	TRBJ2-7	TGCGCCAGCAGCCACGGACAGGGAGGCACCTACGAGCAGTACTTC	CASSHGQGGTYEQYF
once	TRBV6-1	TRBD1	14	TRBJ2-2	TGTGCCAGCCGGGACAGGGAGGGGACCGGGGAGCTGTTTTTT	CASRDREGTGELFF
few	TRBV11-2	TRBD1	15	TRBJ1-3	TGTGCCAGCCCCCTAGCAAGGGGGCGCGGAAACACCATATATTTT	CASPLARGRGNTIYF
.	TRBV4-2	TRBD1	19	TRBJ2-7	TGTGCCAGCAGCCAAAATCGCTGGGACAGGGGACAGAGAGGCTACGAGCAGTACTTC	CASSQNRWDRGQRGYEQYF
.	TRBV10-1	.	13	TRBJ1-3	TGCGCCAGCAGTACAGCGACTGGAAACACCATATATTTT	CASSTATGNTIYF